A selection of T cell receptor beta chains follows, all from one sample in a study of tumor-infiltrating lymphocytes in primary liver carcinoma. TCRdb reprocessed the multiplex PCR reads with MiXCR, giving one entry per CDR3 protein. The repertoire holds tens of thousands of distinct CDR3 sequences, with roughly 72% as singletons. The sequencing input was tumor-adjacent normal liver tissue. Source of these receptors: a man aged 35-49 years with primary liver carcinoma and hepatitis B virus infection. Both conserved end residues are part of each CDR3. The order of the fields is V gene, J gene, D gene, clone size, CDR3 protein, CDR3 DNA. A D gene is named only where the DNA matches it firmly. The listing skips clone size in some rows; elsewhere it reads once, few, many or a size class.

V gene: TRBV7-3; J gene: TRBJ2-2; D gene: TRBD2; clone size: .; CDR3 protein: CASSLFGTSGSDTGELLF; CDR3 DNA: TGTGCCAGCAGCTTATTTGGGACTAGCGGGAGTGACACCGGGGAGCTGTTATTT
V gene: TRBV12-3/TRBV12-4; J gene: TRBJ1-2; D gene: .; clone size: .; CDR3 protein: CATSFRGSSYGYTF; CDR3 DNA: TGTGCCACCAGTTTTCGTGGGAGTAGCTATGGCTATACCTTC
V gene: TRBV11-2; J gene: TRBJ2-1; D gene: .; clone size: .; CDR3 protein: CASGNDGYYNEQFF; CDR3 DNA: TGTGCCAGCGGCAATGACGGCTATTACAATGAGCAATTCTTC
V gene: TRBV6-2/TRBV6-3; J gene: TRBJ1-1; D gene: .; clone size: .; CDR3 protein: CASSYPPARRLNTGAFF; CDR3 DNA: TGTGCCAGCAGTTACCCTCCTGCGCGCAGACTTAACACTGGAGCTTTCTTT
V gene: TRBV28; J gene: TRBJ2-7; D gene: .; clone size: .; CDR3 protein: CACSRIYEQYF; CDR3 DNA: TGTGCCTGCAGCAGGATCTATGAGCAGTACTTC
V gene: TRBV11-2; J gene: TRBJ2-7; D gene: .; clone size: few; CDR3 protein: CASSLSERVLQYF; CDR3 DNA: TGTGCCAGCAGCTTAAGTGAGCGGGTCCTGCAGTACTTC
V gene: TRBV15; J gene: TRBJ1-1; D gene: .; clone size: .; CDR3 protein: CATSRDHMGTEAIF; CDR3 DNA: TGTGCCACCAGCAGAGATCATATGGGGACTGAAGCTATCTTT
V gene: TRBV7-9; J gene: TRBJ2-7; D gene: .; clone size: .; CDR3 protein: CAISQRQASSYEQYF; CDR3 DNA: TGTGCCATCAGCCAAAGACAGGCGTCGTCCTACGAGCAGTACTTC
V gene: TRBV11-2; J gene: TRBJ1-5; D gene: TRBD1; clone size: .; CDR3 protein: CADSLRGLGQPQHF; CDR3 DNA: TGTGCCGACAGCCTAAGGGGGCTCGGTCAGCCCCAGCATTTT
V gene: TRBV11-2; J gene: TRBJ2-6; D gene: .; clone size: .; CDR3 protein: CASNMGGDRDISLSGANVLTF; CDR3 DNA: TGTGCAAGCAACATGGGGGGAGACAGGGACATTTCCCTCTCTGGGGCCAACGTCCTGACTTTC
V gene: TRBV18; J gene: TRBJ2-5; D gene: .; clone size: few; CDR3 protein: CASSPRTGTQETQYF; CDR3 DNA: TGTGCCAGCTCACCTAGGACTGGAACTCAAGAGACCCAGTACTTC
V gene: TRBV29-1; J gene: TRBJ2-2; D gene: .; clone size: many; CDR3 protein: CSVATQGGTGELFF; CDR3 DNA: TGCAGCGTAGCCACGCAGGGGGGCACCGGGGAGCTGTTTTTT
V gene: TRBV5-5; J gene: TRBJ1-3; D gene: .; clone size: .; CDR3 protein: CASSAGTDLFSGNTIYF; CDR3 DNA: TGTGCCAGCAGCGCCGGGACGGATCTCTTTTCTGGAAACACCATATATTTC
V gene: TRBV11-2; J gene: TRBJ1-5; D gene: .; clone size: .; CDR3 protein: CANSLVGVTGSNQPQHF; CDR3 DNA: TGTGCCAACAGCTTAGTAGGGGTAACAGGGAGCAATCAACCCCAGCATTTT
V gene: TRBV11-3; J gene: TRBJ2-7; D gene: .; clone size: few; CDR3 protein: CASSPGGGDYEQYF; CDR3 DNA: TGTGCCAGCAGCCCTGGAGGAGGGGACTACGAGCAGTACTTC
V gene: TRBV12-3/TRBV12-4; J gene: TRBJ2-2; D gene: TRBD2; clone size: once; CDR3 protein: CASSRRLTGGPSGELFF; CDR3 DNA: TGTGCCAGCAGCCGTCGATTAACGGGAGGGCCGTCCGGGGAGCTGTTTTTC
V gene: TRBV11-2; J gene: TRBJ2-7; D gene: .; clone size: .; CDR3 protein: CASSPRGYVQYF; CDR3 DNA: TGTGCCAGCAGTCCCAGGGGCTACGTGCAGTACTTC
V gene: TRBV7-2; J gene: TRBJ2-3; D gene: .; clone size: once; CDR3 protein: CASRPRQGGSTDTQYF; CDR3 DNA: TGTGCCAGCAGACCACGACAGGGAGGGAGCACAGATACGCAGTATTTT
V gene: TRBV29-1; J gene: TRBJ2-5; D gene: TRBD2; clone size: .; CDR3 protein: CNIRTSGSWAETQYF; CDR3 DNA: TGCAACATTCGGACTAGCGGGAGTTGGGCAGAGACCCAGTACTTC
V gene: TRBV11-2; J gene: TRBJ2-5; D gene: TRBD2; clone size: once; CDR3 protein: CASCLDPWSGGRGETQYF; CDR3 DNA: TGTGCCAGCTGCTTAGATCCGTGGTCTGGCGGGAGGGGAGAGACCCAGTACTTC
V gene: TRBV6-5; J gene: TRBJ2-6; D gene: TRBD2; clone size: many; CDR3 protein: CASSYNPSGSTGANVLTF; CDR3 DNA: TGTGCCAGCAGTTACAATCCTAGCGGGAGTACTGGGGCCAACGTCCTGACTTTC
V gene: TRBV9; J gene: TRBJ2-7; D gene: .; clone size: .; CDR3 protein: CDSSVVGTDAHEQYF; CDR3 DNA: TGTGACAGCAGCGTAGTGGGGACGGACGCCCACGAGCAGTACTTC
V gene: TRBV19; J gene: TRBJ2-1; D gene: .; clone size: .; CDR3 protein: CASSSINGANEQFF; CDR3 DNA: TGTGCCAGTAGTTCCATTAACGGGGCCAATGAGCAGTTCTTC
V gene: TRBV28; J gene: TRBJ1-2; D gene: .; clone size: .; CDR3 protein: CASILTVSTQGYTF; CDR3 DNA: TGTGCCAGCATACTAACCGTGTCAACGCAGGGCTACACCTTC
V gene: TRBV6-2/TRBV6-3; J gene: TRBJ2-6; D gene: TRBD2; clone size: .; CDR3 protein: CASTPGEGTGVFGANDLTF; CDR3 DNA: TGTGCCAGCACCCCCGGGGAGGGTACAGGCGTCTTTGGGGCCAACGACCTGACTTTC
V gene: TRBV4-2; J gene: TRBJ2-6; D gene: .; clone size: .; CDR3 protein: CASSQESTGANVLTF; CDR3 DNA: TGTGCCAGCAGCCAAGAGAGCACTGGGGCCAACGTCCTGACTTTC
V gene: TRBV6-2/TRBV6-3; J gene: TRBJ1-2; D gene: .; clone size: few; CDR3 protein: CASGEDYGYTF; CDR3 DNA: TGTGCCAGCGGAGAGGACTATGGCTACACCTTC
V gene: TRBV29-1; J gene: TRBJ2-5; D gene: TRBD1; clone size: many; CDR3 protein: CSVEDRGTGIQETQYF; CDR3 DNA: TGCAGCGTTGAAGATCGCGGGACAGGGATCCAAGAGACCCAGTACTTC
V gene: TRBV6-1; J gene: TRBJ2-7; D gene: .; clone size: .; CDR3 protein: CASSEMHEHYF; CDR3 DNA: TGTGCCAGCAGTGAAATGCACGAGCACTACTTC
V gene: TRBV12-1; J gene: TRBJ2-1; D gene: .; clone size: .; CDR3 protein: CASSNPSVSGIWMNGQFF; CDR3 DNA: TGTGCCAGCAGCAACCCCAGTGTTAGCGGGATCTGGATGAATGGGCAGTTCTTC
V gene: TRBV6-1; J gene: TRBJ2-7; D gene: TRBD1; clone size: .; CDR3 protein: CASSRTTTGGIKHYF; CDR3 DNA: TGTGCCAGCAGTCGTACGACGACAGGGGGCATTAAGCACTACTTC
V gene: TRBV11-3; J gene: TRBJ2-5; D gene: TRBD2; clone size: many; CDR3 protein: CASSTGTSWSRETQYF; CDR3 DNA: TGTGCCAGCAGCACAGGGACTAGCTGGAGCAGGGAGACACAGTACTTC
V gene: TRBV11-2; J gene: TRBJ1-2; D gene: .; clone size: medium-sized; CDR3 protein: CASSLGQVLGYGYTF; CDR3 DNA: TGTGCCAGCAGCTTAGGGCAGGTTCTTGGCTATGGCTACACCTTC
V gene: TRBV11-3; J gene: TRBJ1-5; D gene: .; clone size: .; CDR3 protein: CASSDGYSNQPQHF; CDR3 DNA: TGTGCCAGCAGCGACGGCTATAGCAATCAGCCCCAGCATTTT
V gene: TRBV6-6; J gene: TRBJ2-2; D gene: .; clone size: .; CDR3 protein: CASTPRGCFKDKRELFF; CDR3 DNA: TGTGCCAGCACCCCAAGAGGTTGCTTCAAGGACAAGAGGGAGCTGTTTTTT
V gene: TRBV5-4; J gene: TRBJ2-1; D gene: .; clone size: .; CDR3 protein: CASSLGRYNELFF; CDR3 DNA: TGTGCCAGCAGCTTGGGACGGTACAATGAGCTGTTCTTC
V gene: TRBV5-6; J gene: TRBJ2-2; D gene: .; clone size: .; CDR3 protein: CAISSNRAHTGELFF; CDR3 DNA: TGTGCCATCAGCTCGAATAGGGCGCACACCGGGGAGCTGTTTTTT
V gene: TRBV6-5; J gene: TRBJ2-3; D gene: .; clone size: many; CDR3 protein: CASSPDSSSTDTQYF; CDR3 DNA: TGTGCCAGCAGCCCGGACAGCTCTAGCACAGATACGCAGTATTTT
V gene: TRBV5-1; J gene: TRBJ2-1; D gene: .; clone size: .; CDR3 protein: CASNHGGSGIRVNEQFF; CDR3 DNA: TGCGCCAGCAACCACGGAGGAAGTGGGATTCGTGTTAATGAGCAGTTCTTC
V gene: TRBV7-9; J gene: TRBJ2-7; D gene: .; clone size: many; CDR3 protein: CASSLVPSASYEQYF; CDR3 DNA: TGTGCCAGCAGCTTAGTCCCTAGCGCAAGCTACGAGCAGTACTTC
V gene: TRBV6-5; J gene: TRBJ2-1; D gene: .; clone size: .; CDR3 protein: CANSSGTPSYNERFF; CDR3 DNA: TGTGCCAACAGTTCCGGGACACCGTCCTACAATGAGCGGTTCTTC
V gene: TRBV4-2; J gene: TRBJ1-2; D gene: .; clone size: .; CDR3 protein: CASSQAHGRAVGYGYIF; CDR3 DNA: TGTGCCAGCAGCCAAGCGCACGGGAGAGCGGTTGGCTATGGCTACATCTTC
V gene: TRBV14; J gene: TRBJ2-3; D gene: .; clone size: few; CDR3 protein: CASSPSRSDTQYF; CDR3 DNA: TGTGCCAGCAGCCCAAGCAGGTCAGATACGCAGTATTTT
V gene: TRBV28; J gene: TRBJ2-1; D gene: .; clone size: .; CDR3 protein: CVSSFKNGQFF; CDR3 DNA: TGTGTCAGCAGTTTTAAAAATGGGCAGTTCTTC
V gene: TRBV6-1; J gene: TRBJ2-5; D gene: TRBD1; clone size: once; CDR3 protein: CASGDRGRESRYF; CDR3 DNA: TGTGCCAGCGGCGACAGGGGGCGTGAGAGCCGGTACTTT
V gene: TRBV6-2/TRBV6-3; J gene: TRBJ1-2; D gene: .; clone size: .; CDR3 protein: CASTYPKFSRENGYTF; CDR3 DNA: TGTGCCAGCACTTACCCGAAGTTTTCCAGGGAGAATGGCTACACCTTC
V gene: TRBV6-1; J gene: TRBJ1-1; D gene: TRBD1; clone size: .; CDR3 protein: CASRKGTVPMNIEAFF; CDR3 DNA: TGTGCCAGCAGGAAAGGGACAGTGCCAATGAACATTGAAGCTTTCTTT
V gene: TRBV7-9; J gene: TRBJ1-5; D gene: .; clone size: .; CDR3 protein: CASSLGIGDQPQHF; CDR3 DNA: TGTGCCAGCAGCTTAGGGATAGGGGACCAGCCCCAGCATTTT
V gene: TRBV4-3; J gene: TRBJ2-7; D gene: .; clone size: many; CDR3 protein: CPSSQDLPYEQYF; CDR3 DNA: TGCCCCAGCAGCCAAGATCTGCCCTACGAGCAGTACTTC
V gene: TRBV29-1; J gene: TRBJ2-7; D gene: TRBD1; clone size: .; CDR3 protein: CSVGTGVGEQYF; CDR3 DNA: TGCAGCGTTGGGACAGGGGTCGGCGAGCAGTACTTC
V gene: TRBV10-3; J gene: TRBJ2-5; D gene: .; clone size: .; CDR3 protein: CAISVQHRSGASTQYF; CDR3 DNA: TGTGCCATCAGTGTGCAACACCGGTCGGGGGCTTCGACCCAGTACTTC
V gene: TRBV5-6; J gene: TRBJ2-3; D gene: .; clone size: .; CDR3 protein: CASSGQVTGTQYF; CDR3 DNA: TGTGCCAGCAGCGGTCAGGTTACAGGTACGCAGTATTTT
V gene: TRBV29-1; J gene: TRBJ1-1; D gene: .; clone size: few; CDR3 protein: CSVGDTEALF; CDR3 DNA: TGCAGCGTGGGGGACACTGAAGCTTTATTT
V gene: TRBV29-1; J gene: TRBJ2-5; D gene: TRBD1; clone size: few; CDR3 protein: CNVEAVRGRAETQYF; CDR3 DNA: TGCAACGTTGAAGCGGTCAGGGGGCGAGCAGAGACCCAGTACTTC
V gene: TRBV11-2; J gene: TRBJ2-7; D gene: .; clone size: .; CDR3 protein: CASSFGGASEQCF; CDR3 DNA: TGTGCCAGCAGCTTTGGAGGGGCTAGTGAGCAGTGCTTC
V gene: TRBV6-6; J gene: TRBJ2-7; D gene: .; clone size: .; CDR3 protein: CASSDSRRVYEQYF; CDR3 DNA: TGTGCCAGCAGTGATTCACGCAGGGTCTATGAGCAGTACTTC